The T cell receptor beta chain under discussion was sequenced for a study of OX40 agonist ivuxolimab in advanced cancers. Sequencing used immunoSEQ multiplex PCR; TCRdb keeps in-frame clones, though not all of them. Here the sample spans around 35,000 clones, around 85% being singletons. Germline V gives CDR1 SGHTA, CDR2 FQGNSA. J was trimmed by 7 bases and V by 5 bases; bases with no gene match: 7. The length of the CDR3 is 13 residues. The receptor's source is an adult with an advanced solid tumor such as melanoma, head and neck, liver or kidney cancer. The chain uses TRBV7-2 and TRBJ1-2; 7 nucleotides align to TRBD1. Sequencing was performed on CD4+ or CD8+ T cells sorted from blood, taken in a trial of the OX40 agonist ivuxolimab. Here the CDR3 DNA reads TGTGCCAGCAGCCGACAGGGCCCAAGTGGCTACACCTTC. This translates into CASSRQGPSGYTF.